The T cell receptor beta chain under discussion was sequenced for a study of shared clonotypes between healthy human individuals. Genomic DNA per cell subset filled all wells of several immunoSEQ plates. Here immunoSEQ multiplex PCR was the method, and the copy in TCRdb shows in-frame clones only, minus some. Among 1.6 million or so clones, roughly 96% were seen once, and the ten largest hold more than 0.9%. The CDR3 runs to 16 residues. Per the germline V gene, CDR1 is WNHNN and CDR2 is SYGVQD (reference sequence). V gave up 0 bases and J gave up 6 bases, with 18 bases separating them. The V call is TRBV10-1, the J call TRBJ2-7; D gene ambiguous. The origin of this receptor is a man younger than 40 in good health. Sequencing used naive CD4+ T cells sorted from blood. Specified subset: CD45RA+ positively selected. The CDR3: CASSESMDPFVGEQYF. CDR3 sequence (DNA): TGCGCCAGCAGTGAGTCGATGGACCCCTTTGTGGGCGAGCAGTACTTC.